Sequencing of this T cell receptor beta chain was carried out in a study of blood T cell repertoires in COVID-19. Across the whole study: COVID-19 samples, acute and convalescent, were from the United States, Italy and Spain. Nucleic acid was either cDNA or gDNA, and it came from T cells, B-cell-depleted T cells, or PBMCs.

The authors' processing: The assay estimated nucleated cells by amplifying reference gene primers. Measured with immunoSEQ multiplex PCR; TCRdb has only the in-frame clones, and not every one. V and J calls plus clone size are reproduced from that table; the DNA served to infer D and trimming. Of approximately 160,000 clones in the sample, around 83% were seen once. Germline loops: CDR1 SGHVS, CDR2 FQNEAQ. Unmatched junction bases numbered 7, after V lost 3 bases and J lost 10 bases. This CDR3 is built from 13 residues. This clonotype was obtained from a woman between 45 and 65 years old in a cohort sampled during active or convalescent COVID-19. V usage is TRBV7-8 and J usage is TRBJ1-1, with 8 bases lining up with TRBD1. The sequencing sample was made of peripheral blood. The CDR3 reads CASSFQGAQVAFF. DNA for the CDR3: TGTGCCAGCAGCTTCCAGGGGGCGCAGGTAGCTTTCTTT.